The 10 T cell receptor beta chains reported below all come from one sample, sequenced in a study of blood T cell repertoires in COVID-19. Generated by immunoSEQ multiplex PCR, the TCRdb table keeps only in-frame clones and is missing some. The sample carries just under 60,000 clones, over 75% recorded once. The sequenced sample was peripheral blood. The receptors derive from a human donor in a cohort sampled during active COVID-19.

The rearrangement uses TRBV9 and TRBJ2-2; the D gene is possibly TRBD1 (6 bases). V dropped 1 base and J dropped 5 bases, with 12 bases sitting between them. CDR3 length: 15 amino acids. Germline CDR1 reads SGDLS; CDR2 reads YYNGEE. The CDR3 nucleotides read TGTGCCAGCAGCGTAAGGGGGAGCGGAACCGGGGAGCTGTTTTTT. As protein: CASSVRGSGTGELFF.

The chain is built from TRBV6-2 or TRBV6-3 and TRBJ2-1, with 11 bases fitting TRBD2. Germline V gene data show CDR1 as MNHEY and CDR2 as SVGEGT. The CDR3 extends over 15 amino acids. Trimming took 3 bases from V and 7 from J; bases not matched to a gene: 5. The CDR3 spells CASSYLAGGGNEQFF. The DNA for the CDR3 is TGTGCCAGCAGTTATCTAGCGGGAGGAGGAAATGAGCAGTTCTTC.

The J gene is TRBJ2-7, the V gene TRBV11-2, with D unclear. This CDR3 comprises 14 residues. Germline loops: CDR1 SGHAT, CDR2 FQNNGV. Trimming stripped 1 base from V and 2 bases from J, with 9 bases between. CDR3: CASSLGSLAYEQYF. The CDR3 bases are TGTGCCAGCAGCTTAGGGTCCCTAGCCTACGAGCAGTACTTC.

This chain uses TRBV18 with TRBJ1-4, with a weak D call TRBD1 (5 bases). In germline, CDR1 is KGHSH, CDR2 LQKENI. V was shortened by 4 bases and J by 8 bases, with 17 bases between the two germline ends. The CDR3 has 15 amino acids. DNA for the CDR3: TGTGCCAGCTCACTCCCGGGACTAAGGGGCGAAAAACTGTTTTTT. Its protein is CASSLPGLRGEKLFF.

As DNA, the CDR3 is TGTGCCACCAGCAGAGATGGGAGGACTAGCGGCATCGAGCAGTACTTC. Its translation: CATSRDGRTSGIEQYF. The rearrangement joins TRBV15 to TRBJ2-7; 10 bases are a match to TRBD2. Unmatched junction bases numbered 8, after V lost 0 bases and J lost 6 bases. Germline loops: CDR1 LNHNV, CDR2 YYDKDF (reference sequence). The CDR3 is 16 residues long.

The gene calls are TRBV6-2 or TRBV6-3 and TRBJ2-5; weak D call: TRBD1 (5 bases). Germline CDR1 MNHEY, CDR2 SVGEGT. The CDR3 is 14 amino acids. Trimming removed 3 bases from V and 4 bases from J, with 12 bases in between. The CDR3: CASSYQGIGETQYF. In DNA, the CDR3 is TGTGCCAGCAGTTATCAGGGTATCGGAGAGACCCAGTACTTC.

The chain's CDR3 is CASSPSGRRNEQFF. DNA of the CDR3: TGTGCCAGCAGTCCTAGCGGGAGAAGGAATGAGCAGTTCTTC. The chain employs TRBV28 and TRBJ2-1; TRBD2 matches at 10 bases. V lost 5 bases to trimming and J lost 7 bases; unmatched junction nucleotides: 5. Looked up from germline, CDR1 is MDHEN and CDR2 is SYDVKM. The CDR3 totals 14 residues.

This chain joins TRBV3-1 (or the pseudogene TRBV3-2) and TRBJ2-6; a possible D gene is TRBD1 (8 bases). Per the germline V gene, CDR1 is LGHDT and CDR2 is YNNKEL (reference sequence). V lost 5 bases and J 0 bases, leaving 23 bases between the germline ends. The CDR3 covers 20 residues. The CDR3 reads CASSKKGSGTGYSGANVLTF. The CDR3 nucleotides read TGTGCCAGCAGCAAAAAAGGGAGCGGGACAGGCTACTCTGGGGCCAACGTCCTGACTTTC.

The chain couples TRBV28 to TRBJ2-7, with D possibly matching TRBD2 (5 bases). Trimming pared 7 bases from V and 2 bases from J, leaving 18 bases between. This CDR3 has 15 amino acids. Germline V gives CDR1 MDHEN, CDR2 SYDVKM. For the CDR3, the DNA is TGTGCCAGCAATCGAGGGAATCTCGTCCCCTACGAGCAGTACTTC. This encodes CASNRGNLVPYEQYF.

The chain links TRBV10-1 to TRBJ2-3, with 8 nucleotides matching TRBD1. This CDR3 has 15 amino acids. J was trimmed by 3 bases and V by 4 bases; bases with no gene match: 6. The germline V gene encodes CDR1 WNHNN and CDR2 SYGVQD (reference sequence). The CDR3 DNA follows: TGCGCCAGCAGTGTTGGGACAGGAGAGACAGATACGCAGTATTTT. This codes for CASSVGTGETDTQYF.